This TCR beta chain is from a study of blood T cell repertoires in COVID-19. Profiling relied on immunoSEQ multiplex PCR, and the TCRdb table lists in-frame clones only, not all of them. This sample has approximately 300,000 clones, with more than 80% found just once. Germline loops: CDR1 KGHSH, CDR2 LQKENI. The length of the CDR3 is 16 residues. J was trimmed by 2 bases and V by 1 base; bases with no gene match: 6. Sequences were obtained from peripheral blood. This clonotype was obtained from a woman aged 25 to 39 with COVID-19, enrolled during active disease. This chain uses TRBV18 with TRBJ2-3; 7 bases match TRBD2. As DNA, the CDR3 is TGTGCCAGCTCACCACTGGCTAGCGGCCCCACAGATACGCAGTATTTT. Amino acids: CASSPLASGPTDTQYF.